The 10 T cell receptor beta chains below all came from one sample that was sequenced in a study of cytomegalovirus exposure and HLA in healthy donors. PCR used 60 Vbeta primers and 13 Jbeta primers. Clones were sequenced by immunoSEQ multiplex PCR, and TCRdb holds only the in-frame ones, with some missing. Recorded here are more than 45,000 clones; the top ten clones represent 9% to 15%. Sequenced input: PBMCs. Receptors originate from a woman aged 25 to 39 in good health and CMV-seropositive.

This chain links TRBV30 with TRBJ2-1, with TRBD2 matching 12 bases. Losses at the gene ends were 0 bases for V and 9 bases for J; bases not matched to a gene: 6. Germline V gene sequence: CDR1 GTSNPN, CDR2 SVGIG (reference sequence). The CDR3 spans 15 residues. The CDR3 DNA reads TGTGCCTGGAGTGTACCACTAGCGGGAGGCTTTGAGCAGTTCTTC. Its protein product is CAWSVPLAGGFEQFF.

This chain joins TRBV9 and TRBJ1-4, with D hard to call. Trimming left V 4 bases short and J 8 bases short, with 15 bases between. CDR1 and CDR2 from the germline V gene are SGDLS and YYNGEE. CDR3 length: 14 residues. The CDR3 DNA sequence: TGTGCCAGCAGCCCTCGGGGATTAGGGGAAAAACTGTTTTTT. This gives the protein CASSPRGLGEKLFF.

This sequence joins TRBV6-5 and TRBJ2-1; tentatively, D is TRBD1 (6 bases). The CDR3 extends over 13 amino acids. The ends were cut back, 7 bases at V and 9 bases at J, with 16 bases in the middle. The germline gives CDR1 MNHEY, CDR2 SVGAGI. The CDR3 DNA is TGTGCCAGCATCCAAACAGGGATCGGTGAGCAGTTCTTC. It specifies CASIQTGIGEQFF.

V gene TRBV19 combines with J gene TRBJ1-1; 7 bases agree with TRBD1. Germline V CDR1 and CDR2: LNHDA, SQIVND (reference sequence). J was trimmed by 1 base and V by 5 bases; bases with no gene match: 4. There are 14 residues in the CDR3. The CDR3 DNA reads TGTGCCAGTAGTTCAGGGGGTGGGAACACTGAAGCTTTCTTT. Protein product: CASSSGGGNTEAFF.

The CDR3 reads CASSQRDRGGEKLFF. CDR3 nucleotide sequence: TGCGCCAGCAGCCAACGGGACAGGGGAGGCGAAAAACTGTTTTTT. The chain recombines TRBV4-1 with TRBJ1-4, with 10 bases that match TRBD1. The CDR3 spans 15 residues. V was pared by 2 bases and J by 8 bases, with 5 bases of the junction left unmatched. In germline, CDR1 is MGHRA, CDR2 YSYEKL.

A word on this clone: One end of the junction is discordant with germline, which a read error may explain. J is TRBJ2-3 and V is TRBV6-1; weak D call: TRBD2 (5 bases). The germline V gene encodes CDR1 MNHNS and CDR2 SASEGT. This CDR3 is built from 15 residues. The CDR3 DNA is TGTGCCAGCAGTGTACGACTACCCGGCACAGATAAGCAGTATTTT. Protein product: CASSVRLPGTDKQYF.

This chain joins TRBV19 and TRBJ1-5, with D uncertain. V lost 1 base and J 3 bases, leaving 10 bases between the germline ends. The CDR3 runs 15 residues. Germline CDR1 LNHDA, CDR2 SQIVND (reference sequence). CDR3 amino acids: CASSIVVWYNQPQHF. The CDR3, as DNA: TGTGCCAGTAGTATAGTAGTGTGGTACAATCAGCCCCAGCATTTT.

The chain couples TRBV11-3 to TRBJ2-3, with D tentatively TRBD2 (6 bases). The germline V gene encodes CDR1 SGHNT and CDR2 YENEEA. The ends were cut back, 4 bases at V and 8 bases at J, with 13 bases in the middle. There are 13 residues in the CDR3. The CDR3 loop reads CASSSAGTGTQYF. DNA of the CDR3: TGTGCCAGCAGCTCCGCGGGGACCGGTACGCAGTATTTT. The full variable domain, with the rest looked up from reference TRBV11-3 and TRBJ2-3, is EAGVVQSPRYKIIEKKQPVAFWCNPISGHNTLYWYLQNLGQGPELLIRYENEEAVDDSQLPKDRFSAERLKGVDSTLKIQPAELGDSAVYLCASSSAGTGTQYFGPGTRLTVL.

The genes are TRBV29-1 and TRBJ2-7; D is possibly TRBD1 (5 bases). The CDR3 has 14 residues. Per germline, CDR1 SQVTM and CDR2 ANQGSEA. The V end lost 6 bases, the J end lost 0 bases, and 15 bases lay between the germline ends. CDR3 sequence (DNA): TGCAGCGTAAAACCCGAGACAGACTCCTACGAGCAGTACTTC. Its translation: CSVKPETDSYEQYF.

In nucleotides, the CDR3 is TGTGCCAGCAGCGCCCGGGACAGTATGAATGAGCAGTTCTTC. Its protein product is CASSARDSMNEQFF. The chain is built from TRBV9 and TRBJ2-1, with TRBD1 identical over 7 bases. CDR3 length: 14 amino acids. After removal of 3 bases from V and 7 bases from J, the junction contained 7 bases not matched to a gene. CDR1 is SGDLS and CDR2 is YYNGEE in the germline V gene.